The rows below give T cell receptor beta chains drawn from one sample of a study of blood T cell repertoires in COVID-19. Generated by immunoSEQ multiplex PCR, the TCRdb table keeps only in-frame clones and is missing some. The sample gives tens of thousands of clones, roughly 76% of which show up once; 45% to 65% is in the top ten. Sequencing was performed on peripheral blood. All receptors come from a woman of 80 years or more with acute or convalescent COVID-19. The CDR3 runs from the conserved cysteine through the conserved F or W. D genes are given only for firm matches. Expanded clones are given a class, and other clones once, few, many or no size at all.

CDR3 DNA: TGTGCCAGCAGCCCGGGGAGTGGATATGGCTACACCTTC; CDR3 protein: CASSPGSGYGYTF; V gene: TRBV12-3/TRBV12-4; clone size: few; D gene: -; CDR3 length: 13; J gene: TRBJ1-2
CDR3 DNA: TGTGCCAGCTTTCTAGCGGGAGGGGGTGAGCAGTTCTTC; CDR3 protein: CASFLAGGGEQFF; V gene: TRBV2; clone size: many; D gene: TRBD2; CDR3 length: 13; J gene: TRBJ2-1
CDR3 DNA: TGCGCCAGCAGCCAAGATGGCAGGCATCATGAAAAACTGTTTTTT; CDR3 protein: CASSQDGRHHEKLFF; V gene: TRBV4-1; clone size: few; D gene: -; CDR3 length: 15; J gene: TRBJ1-4
CDR3 DNA: TGCGCCAGCAGCTTGGGGGCGGGAGATACCGGGGAGCTGTTTTTT; CDR3 protein: CASSLGAGDTGELFF; V gene: TRBV5-1; clone size: -; D gene: TRBD2; CDR3 length: 15; J gene: TRBJ2-2
CDR3 DNA: TGTGCCAGCAGTACCGGGACTAGCGGGAGGGAGAACACCGGGGAGCTGTTTTTT; CDR3 protein: CASSTGTSGRENTGELFF; V gene: TRBV28; clone size: -; D gene: TRBD2; CDR3 length: 18; J gene: TRBJ2-2
CDR3 DNA: TGTGCCAGCAGTCAGGACATAGTTTACGAGCAGTACTTC; CDR3 protein: CASSQDIVYEQYF; V gene: TRBV28; clone size: -; D gene: -; CDR3 length: 13; J gene: TRBJ2-7
CDR3 DNA: TGTGCCAGCAGCGCCCGTTACACAGATACGCAGTATTTT; CDR3 protein: CASSARYTDTQYF; V gene: TRBV9; clone size: -; D gene: -; CDR3 length: 13; J gene: TRBJ2-3
CDR3 DNA: TGTGCCAGCAGCTTAGTATCGGGCACAGATACGCAGTATTTT; CDR3 protein: CASSLVSGTDTQYF; V gene: TRBV11-2; clone size: -; D gene: -; CDR3 length: 14; J gene: TRBJ2-3
CDR3 DNA: TGCGCCAGCAGCCAAGATGGGGCACAGGGGTTATCTCAGCCCCAGCATTTT; CDR3 protein: CASSQDGAQGLSQPQHF; V gene: TRBV4-1; clone size: -; D gene: TRBD1; CDR3 length: 17; J gene: TRBJ1-5
CDR3 DNA: TGCTGTGCTAGTGGGCCTTGGGGCCTACGTTCCTACGAGCAGTACTTC; CDR3 protein: CCASGPWGLRSYEQYF; V gene: TRBV20-1; clone size: -; D gene: -; CDR3 length: 16; J gene: TRBJ2-7
CDR3 DNA: TGTGCCAGCAGTTCTCTAGCTCGGGCGCAGTATTTT; CDR3 protein: CASSSLARAQYF; V gene: TRBV28; clone size: -; D gene: -; CDR3 length: 12; J gene: TRBJ2-3
CDR3 DNA: TGTGCCAGCAGCCAAGGGACAGGATCCTACGAGCAGTACTTC; CDR3 protein: CASSQGTGSYEQYF; V gene: TRBV7-8; clone size: -; D gene: TRBD1; CDR3 length: 14; J gene: TRBJ2-7
CDR3 DNA: TGTGCCAGCAGTTACTTCTACGCAGGTCTGAACGAGCAGTACTTC; CDR3 protein: CASSYFYAGLNEQYF; V gene: TRBV6-7; clone size: -; D gene: -; CDR3 length: 15; J gene: TRBJ2-7
CDR3 DNA: TGTGCCAGCAGCAAAGGGCGGAACTTT; CDR3 protein: CASSKGRNF; V gene: TRBV21-1; clone size: -; D gene: -; CDR3 length: 9; J gene: TRBJ1-6
CDR3 DNA: TGTGCCAGCAGCTTGGCCGGGGGTGGGAACACTGAAGCTTTCTTT; CDR3 protein: CASSLAGGGNTEAFF; V gene: TRBV5-5; clone size: -; D gene: -; CDR3 length: 15; J gene: TRBJ1-1
CDR3 DNA: TGTGCTAGCAGCTTAACTGGGACAGGGGGCGGGGAGACCCAGTACTTC; CDR3 protein: CASSLTGTGGGETQYF; V gene: TRBV7-7; clone size: -; D gene: TRBD1; CDR3 length: 16; J gene: TRBJ2-5
CDR3 DNA: TGTGCCAGCAGCCCACGGACTAGCACAGATACGCAGTATTTT; CDR3 protein: CASSPRTSTDTQYF; V gene: TRBV6-6; clone size: -; D gene: -; CDR3 length: 14; J gene: TRBJ2-3
CDR3 DNA: TGTGGGACCGGGACTAGCGGGGGGCGTGAGCAGTTCTTC; CDR3 protein: CGTGTSGGREQFF; V gene: TRBV2; clone size: -; D gene: TRBD2; CDR3 length: 13; J gene: TRBJ2-1
CDR3 DNA: TGTGCCAGCAGCTTAAAAACGGGGGACTATGGCTACACCTTC; CDR3 protein: CASSLKTGDYGYTF; V gene: TRBV7-2; clone size: -; D gene: -; CDR3 length: 14; J gene: TRBJ1-2
CDR3 DNA: TGTGCCATTCCGAGGGGACAGGGGGCCACCGGGGAGCTGTTTTTT; CDR3 protein: CAIPRGQGATGELFF; V gene: TRBV10-3; clone size: -; D gene: TRBD1; CDR3 length: 15; J gene: TRBJ2-2
CDR3 DNA: TGCGCCAGCAGCTTAACCCCTCCAACTCCTTCTCCGGGACAGGGGCCCGCTGTTTATGGCTACACCTTC; CDR3 protein: CASSLTPPTPSPGQGPAVYGYTF; V gene: TRBV5-1; clone size: -; D gene: TRBD1; CDR3 length: 23; J gene: TRBJ1-2
CDR3 DNA: TGCGCCAGCAGCCGGGGGAGGGAAGGGTACACACGAGATACGCAGTATTTT; CDR3 protein: CASSRGREGYTRDTQYF; V gene: TRBV4-1; clone size: few; D gene: TRBD2; CDR3 length: 17; J gene: TRBJ2-3
CDR3 DNA: TGCGCCAGCAGCTTGGTTTTCTTGGAGACCCAGTACTTC; CDR3 protein: CASSLVFLETQYF; V gene: TRBV5-1; clone size: -; D gene: -; CDR3 length: 13; J gene: TRBJ2-5
CDR3 DNA: TGTGCCAGCCGGCTGATGGGCAGGGGGAACACTGAAGCTTTCTTT; CDR3 protein: CASRLMGRGNTEAFF; V gene: TRBV27; clone size: once; D gene: -; CDR3 length: 15; J gene: TRBJ1-1
CDR3 DNA: TGCGCCAGCAGTGATTCGGCGAGGGGGATAAACTATGGCTACACCTTC; CDR3 protein: CASSDSARGINYGYTF; V gene: TRBV10-2; clone size: -; D gene: -; CDR3 length: 16; J gene: TRBJ1-2
CDR3 DNA: TGTGCCAGCAGCTTTCGCGGGAGTTCTGCCTACAATGAGCAGTTCTTC; CDR3 protein: CASSFRGSSAYNEQFF; V gene: TRBV5-6; clone size: -; D gene: TRBD2; CDR3 length: 16; J gene: TRBJ2-1
CDR3 DNA: TGTGCCAGCAGCCGGGGGGGGACGTCTAATGAAAAACTGTTTTTT; CDR3 protein: CASSRGGTSNEKLFF; V gene: TRBV28; clone size: -; D gene: -; CDR3 length: 15; J gene: TRBJ1-4
CDR3 DNA: TGTGCCAGCAGCTTAGGTAGCGGCAGCTCCTACGAGCAGTACTTC; CDR3 protein: CASSLGSGSSYEQYF; V gene: TRBV7-2; clone size: -; D gene: -; CDR3 length: 15; J gene: TRBJ2-7
CDR3 DNA: TGTGCCAGCAGTTCGCTAGCGGGAGTAGTAGATACGCAGTATTTT; CDR3 protein: CASSSLAGVVDTQYF; V gene: TRBV28; clone size: -; D gene: TRBD2; CDR3 length: 15; J gene: TRBJ2-3
CDR3 DNA: TGTGCCAGTAGTATAGGATCCGGACTAGGGCCAAGAGAGACCCAGTACTTC; CDR3 protein: CASSIGSGLGPRETQYF; V gene: TRBV19; clone size: -; D gene: TRBD2; CDR3 length: 17; J gene: TRBJ2-5
CDR3 DNA: TGTGCCAGCAGCTCCGGAGTAGCCAAAAACATTCAGTACTTC; CDR3 protein: CASSSGVAKNIQYF; V gene: TRBV28; clone size: -; D gene: -; CDR3 length: 14; J gene: TRBJ2-4
CDR3 DNA: TGCGCCAGCAGCCCTGGGCTAGCGGGACTAGAGACCCAGTACTTC; CDR3 protein: CASSPGLAGLETQYF; V gene: TRBV5-1; clone size: -; D gene: TRBD2; CDR3 length: 15; J gene: TRBJ2-5
CDR3 DNA: TGTGCCACTAGAAAACTAGCGGGAACCACCTCCTACAATGAGCAGTTCTTC; CDR3 protein: CATRKLAGTTSYNEQFF; V gene: TRBV19; clone size: once; D gene: TRBD2; CDR3 length: 17; J gene: TRBJ2-1
CDR3 DNA: TGCGCCAGCAGTGAGGCCGGACATTGCTACAATGAGCAGTTCTTC; CDR3 protein: CASSEAGHCYNEQFF; V gene: TRBV10-1; clone size: -; D gene: -; CDR3 length: 15; J gene: TRBJ2-1
CDR3 DNA: -; CDR3 protein: CASSSGIGTEAFF; V gene: TRBV19; clone size: -; D gene: -; CDR3 length: 13; J gene: TRBJ1-1
CDR3 DNA: TGTGCCAGCAGTTATGACAGCTCCTACGAGCAGTACTTC; CDR3 protein: CASSYDSSYEQYF; V gene: TRBV6-2/TRBV6-3; clone size: -; D gene: -; CDR3 length: 13; J gene: TRBJ2-7
CDR3 DNA: TGTGCCAGCAGCGCCTTGACAGGGCACAATCAGCCCCAGCATTTT; CDR3 protein: CASSALTGHNQPQHF; V gene: TRBV5-8; clone size: once; D gene: TRBD1; CDR3 length: 15; J gene: TRBJ1-5
CDR3 DNA: TGTGCCAGCAGACCGACAGGGGTCGGTTCACCCCTCCACTTT; CDR3 protein: CASRPTGVGSPLHF; V gene: TRBV6-5; clone size: few; D gene: TRBD1; CDR3 length: 14; J gene: TRBJ1-6
CDR3 DNA: TGTGCCAGCAGTTCTCGGACAGGGGGAACCACTGAAGCTTTCTTT; CDR3 protein: CASSSRTGGTTEAFF; V gene: TRBV6-5; clone size: once; D gene: TRBD1; CDR3 length: 15; J gene: TRBJ1-1
CDR3 DNA: TGTGCCAGCAGGGCGGTGGCCTACGAGCAGTACTTC; CDR3 protein: CASRAVAYEQYF; V gene: TRBV2; clone size: -; D gene: -; CDR3 length: 12; J gene: TRBJ2-7
CDR3 DNA: TGTGCCAGCAGCTTAAGGCGGGTAAACACCGGGGAGCTGTTTTTT; CDR3 protein: CASSLRRVNTGELFF; V gene: TRBV7-2; clone size: -; D gene: -; CDR3 length: 15; J gene: TRBJ2-2